The clone carrying this T cell receptor (beta chain) has at least ten counts. Its antigen is unknown. The data originate from a study of T cell repertoires in cytomegalovirus infection. About the research overall: Shared public TCR beta signatures pointed to both CMV infection and a matching HLA type. Broader study findings: Dominating the ex vivo response were TCR beta clonotypes that were CMV-specific and HLA-C-restricted. Summed public TCR beta family frequency identified CMV carriers bearing the relevant HLA.

TCRdb used MiXCR to reprocess the reads, holding one entry per CDR3 protein. The sample lists a few hundred thousand distinct CDR3 sequences, 9.5% occurring once. This CDR3 comprises 13 residues. Germline CDR1 and CDR2: SGHTA and FQGNSA. With V trimmed by 2 bases and J by 8 bases, 4 bases remained unmatched. Material for sequencing was PBMCs. V is TRBV7-2 and J is TRBJ1-2; the match to TRBD1 covers 8 bases. The sequence was obtained from a human donor in good health (CMV status not recorded). Some clones in this sample may be carry-over from other donors' samples. CDR3 bases: TGTGCCAGCAGCTTATTAACAGGGGGAGGCTACACCTTC. Its translation is CASSLLTGGGYTF.